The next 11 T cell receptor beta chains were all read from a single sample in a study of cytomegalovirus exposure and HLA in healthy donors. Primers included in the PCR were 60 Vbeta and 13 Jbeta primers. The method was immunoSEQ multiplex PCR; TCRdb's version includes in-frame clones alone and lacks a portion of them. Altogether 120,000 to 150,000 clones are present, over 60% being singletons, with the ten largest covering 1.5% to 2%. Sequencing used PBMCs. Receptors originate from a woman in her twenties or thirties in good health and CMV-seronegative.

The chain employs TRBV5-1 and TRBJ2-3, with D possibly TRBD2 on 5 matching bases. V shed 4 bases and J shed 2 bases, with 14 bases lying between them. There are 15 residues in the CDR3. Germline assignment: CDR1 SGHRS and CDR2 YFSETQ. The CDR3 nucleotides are TGCGCCAGCAGCCCCCGGAGGCGGAACACAGATACGCAGTATTTT. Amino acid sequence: CASSPRRRNTDTQYF.

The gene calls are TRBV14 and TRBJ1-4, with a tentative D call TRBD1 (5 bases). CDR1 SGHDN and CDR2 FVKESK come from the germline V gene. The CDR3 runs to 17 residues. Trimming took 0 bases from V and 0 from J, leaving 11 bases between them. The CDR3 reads CASSQEAWGTTNEKLFF. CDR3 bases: TGTGCCAGCAGCCAAGAGGCGTGGGGCACAACTAATGAAAAACTGTTTTTT.

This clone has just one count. This chain's CDR3 is CASSFLPGSYEQYF. Here the CDR3 DNA reads TGTGCCAGCAGCTTTCTTCCGGGGTCCTACGAGCAGTACTTC. This chain connects TRBV7-3 to TRBJ2-5; the D gene is possibly TRBD2 (5 bases). The J call may be incorrect, as the DNA end agrees better with TRBJ2-7. The CDR3 runs to 14 residues. Germline CDR1 SGHTA, CDR2 FQGTGA.

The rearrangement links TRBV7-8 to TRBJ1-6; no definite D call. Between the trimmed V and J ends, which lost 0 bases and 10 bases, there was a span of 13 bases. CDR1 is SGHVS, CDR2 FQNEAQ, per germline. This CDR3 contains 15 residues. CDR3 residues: CASSLALRGNSPLHF. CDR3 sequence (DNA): TGTGCCAGCAGCTTAGCGCTACGGGGAAACTCACCCCTCCACTTT.

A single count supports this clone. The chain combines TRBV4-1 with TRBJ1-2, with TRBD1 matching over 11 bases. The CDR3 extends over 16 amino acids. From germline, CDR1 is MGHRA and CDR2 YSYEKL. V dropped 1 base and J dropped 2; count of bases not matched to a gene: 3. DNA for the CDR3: TGCGCCAGCAGCCAAGTGGGGACAGGGGGAAACTATGGCTACACCTTC. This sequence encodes CASSQVGTGGNYGYTF.

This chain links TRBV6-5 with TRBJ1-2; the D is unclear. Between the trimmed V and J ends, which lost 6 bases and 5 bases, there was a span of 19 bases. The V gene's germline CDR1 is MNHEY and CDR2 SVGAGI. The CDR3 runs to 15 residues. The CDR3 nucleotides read TGTGCCAGCAGCAGTCGGGGATCGGAATCGTATGGCTACACCTTC. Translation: CASSSRGSESYGYTF.

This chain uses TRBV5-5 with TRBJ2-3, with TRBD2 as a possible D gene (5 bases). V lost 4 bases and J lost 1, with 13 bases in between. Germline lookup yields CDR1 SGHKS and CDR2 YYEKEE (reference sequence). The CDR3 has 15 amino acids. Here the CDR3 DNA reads TGTGCCAGCAGCCGTGGACTCTTAGGCACAGATACGCAGTATTTT. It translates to CASSRGLLGTDTQYF.

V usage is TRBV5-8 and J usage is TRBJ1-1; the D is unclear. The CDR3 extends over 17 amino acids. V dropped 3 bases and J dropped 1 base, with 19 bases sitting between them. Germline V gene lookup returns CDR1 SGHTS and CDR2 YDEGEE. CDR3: CASSWGSRGYANTEAFF. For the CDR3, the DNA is TGTGCCAGCAGCTGGGGATCGAGAGGGTACGCGAACACTGAAGCTTTCTTT.

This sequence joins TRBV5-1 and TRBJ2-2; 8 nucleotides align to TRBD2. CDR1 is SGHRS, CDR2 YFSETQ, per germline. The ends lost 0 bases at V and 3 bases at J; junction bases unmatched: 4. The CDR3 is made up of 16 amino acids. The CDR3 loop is CASSLDRRGDTGELFF. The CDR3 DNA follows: TGCGCCAGCAGCTTGGACCGGCGGGGGGACACCGGGGAGCTGTTTTTT.

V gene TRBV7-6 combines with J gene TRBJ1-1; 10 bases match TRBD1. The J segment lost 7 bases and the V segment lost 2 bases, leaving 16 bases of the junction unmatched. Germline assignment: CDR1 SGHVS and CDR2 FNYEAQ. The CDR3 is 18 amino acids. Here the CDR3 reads CASSLRPLNDRGLGEAFF. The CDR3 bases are TGTGCCAGCAGCTTAAGGCCCCTAAACGACAGGGGGCTTGGTGAAGCTTTCTTT.

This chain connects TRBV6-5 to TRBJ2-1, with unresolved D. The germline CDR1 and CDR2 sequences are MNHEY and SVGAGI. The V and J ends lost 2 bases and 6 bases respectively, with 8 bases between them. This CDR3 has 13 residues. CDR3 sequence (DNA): TGTGCCAGCAGTTACGACCAGGTCAATGAGCAGTTCTTC. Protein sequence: CASSYDQVNEQFF.